A selection of T cell receptor beta chains follows, all from one sample in a study of glioma-infiltrating T cells after dendritic cell vaccination. Profiling relied on immunoSEQ multiplex PCR, and the TCRdb table lists in-frame clones only, not all of them. The sample records just under 85,000 clones, about 87% being singletons. Sequencing was performed on blood, taken before dendritic cell vaccination. The receptors derive from a human donor with glioblastoma. Both conserved end residues are part of each CDR3. D genes are given only for firm matches. A clone size is listed for some rows: how often the clone was seen (once, few, many), or a class if it is expanded.

D gene: TRBD1
clone size: NA
V gene: TRBV6-5
J gene: TRBJ1-4
CDR3 protein: CASSGQVNEKLFF
CDR3 DNA: TGTGCCAGCAGTGGACAGGTTAATGAAAAACTGTTTTTT

D gene: NA
clone size: NA
V gene: TRBV21-1
J gene: TRBJ2-4
CDR3 protein: CASSKNPRGQGGVAKNIQYF
CDR3 DNA: TGTGCCAGCAGCAAAAACCCCAGGGGGCAAGGAGGGGTAGCCAAAAACATTCAGTACTTC

D gene: NA
clone size: NA
V gene: TRBV30
J gene: TRBJ1-5
CDR3 protein: CAWGEVRESNQPQHF
CDR3 DNA: TGTGCCTGGGGGGAGGTCAGGGAAAGCAATCAGCCCCAGCATTTT

D gene: NA
clone size: NA
V gene: TRBV19
J gene: TRBJ2-1
CDR3 protein: CASSIGRVAEQFF
CDR3 DNA: TGTGCCAGTAGTATAGGTCGTGTAGCTGAGCAGTTCTTC

D gene: NA
clone size: NA
V gene: TRBV2
J gene: TRBJ1-5
CDR3 protein: CASTNDGGVRNQPQHF
CDR3 DNA: TGTGCCAGCACCAACGACGGCGGGGTCCGAAATCAGCCCCAGCATTTT

D gene: TRBD1
clone size: NA
V gene: TRBV4-1
J gene: TRBJ2-1
CDR3 protein: CASSQEGSGTGYNEQFF
CDR3 DNA: TGCGCCAGCAGCCAAGAGGGGTCCGGGACAGGCTACAATGAGCAGTTCTTC

D gene: NA
clone size: NA
V gene: TRBV7-8
J gene: TRBJ1-2
CDR3 protein: CASSPEVNYGYTF
CDR3 DNA: TGTGCCAGCAGCCCAGAGGTCAACTATGGCTACACCTTC

D gene: TRBD2
clone size: once
V gene: TRBV9
J gene: TRBJ2-1
CDR3 protein: CASSGGASGYNEQFF
CDR3 DNA: TGTGCCAGCAGCGGCGGGGCTAGCGGTTACAATGAGCAGTTCTTC

D gene: NA
clone size: NA
V gene: TRBV5-1
J gene: TRBJ2-1
CDR3 protein: CASSSPQRGGGDEQFF
CDR3 DNA: TGCGCCAGCAGTTCTCCTCAGCGGGGCGGGGGCGATGAGCAGTTCTTC

D gene: NA
clone size: NA
V gene: TRBV6-5
J gene: TRBJ2-3
CDR3 protein: CASSLQGFDTQYF
CDR3 DNA: TGTGCCAGCAGTTTGCAGGGGTTCGATACGCAGTATTTT

D gene: TRBD1
clone size: few
V gene: TRBV9
J gene: TRBJ2-2
CDR3 protein: CASSGQGARGELFF
CDR3 DNA: TGTGCCAGCAGCGGACAGGGGGCTCGTGGGGAGCTGTTTTTT